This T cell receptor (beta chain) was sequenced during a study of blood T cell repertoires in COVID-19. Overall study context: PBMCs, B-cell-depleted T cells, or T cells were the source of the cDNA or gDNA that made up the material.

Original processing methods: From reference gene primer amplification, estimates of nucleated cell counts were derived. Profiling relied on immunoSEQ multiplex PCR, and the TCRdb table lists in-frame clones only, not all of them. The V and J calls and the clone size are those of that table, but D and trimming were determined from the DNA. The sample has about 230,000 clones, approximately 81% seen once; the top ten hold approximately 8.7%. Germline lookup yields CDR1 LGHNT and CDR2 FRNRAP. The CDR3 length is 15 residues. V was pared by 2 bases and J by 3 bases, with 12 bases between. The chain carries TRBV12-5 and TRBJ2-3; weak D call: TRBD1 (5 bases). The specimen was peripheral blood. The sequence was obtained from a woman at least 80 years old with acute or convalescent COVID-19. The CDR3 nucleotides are TGTGCTAGTGGTTTGACAGGTTATCGGACAGATACGCAGTATTTT. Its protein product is CASGLTGYRTDTQYF.